The 27 T cell receptor beta chains reported below all come from one sample, sequenced in a study of PD-1 blockade in classical Hodgkin lymphoma. Repertoires were generated with immunoSEQ multiplex PCR, while TCRdb's copy carries only in-frame clones and drops some. The profile shows about 97,000 clones, around 80% of them singletons. Every one of the patients relapsed after autologous stem cell transplantation (brentuximab vedotin exposure was variable). Specimen: peripheral blood mononuclear cells (PBMCs), collected at baseline. The origin of the receptors is a human donor with classical Hodgkin lymphoma.

This rearrangement joins TRBV27 to TRBJ2-7; 7 bases agree with TRBD1. The ends lost 8 bases at V and 6 bases at J; junction bases unmatched: 7. Germline loops: CDR1 MNHEY, CDR2 SMNVEV (reference sequence). There are 12 residues in the CDR3. The CDR3 region is CASSSTGIEQYF. The CDR3 DNA reads TGTGCCAGCTCCTCGACAGGGATCGAGCAGTACTTC.

This clone was observed a single time. This rearrangement joins TRBV7-9 to TRBJ2-3; the D gene is possibly TRBD2 (5 bases). V lost 3 bases to trimming and J lost 2 bases, with 15 bases between them. The CDR3 sequence is 16 residues long. The germline V gene has CDR1 SEHNR and CDR2 FQNEAQ (reference sequence). The CDR3 sequence: CASSFKVTGSTDTQYF. The DNA of the CDR3 is TGTGCCAGCAGCTTTAAGGTCACGGGATCCACAGATACGCAGTATTTT.

This chain connects TRBV14 to TRBJ2-2; 7 bases are a match to TRBD2. Germline V gene data show CDR1 as SGHDN and CDR2 as FVKESK. CDR3 length equals 16 residues. V shed 4 bases, J shed 1 base, and the junction held 6 bases outside the gene matches. The CDR3 spells CASSPLGRVNTGELFF. CDR3 sequence (DNA): TGTGCCAGCAGCCCGCTGGGGAGGGTGAACACCGGGGAGCTGTTTTTT.

This clone is classed as medium-sized. In the same sample, other DNA sequences code for this CDR3. The CDR3 nucleotides read TGTGCCAGCAGCGTAGAGGTCGGGACGAGCACAGATACGCAGTATTTT. Its translation is CASSVEVGTSTDTQYF. The chain has TRBV9 and TRBJ2-3; perhaps D is TRBD1 or TRBD2 (5 bases each). The ends were cut back, 0 bases at V and 0 bases at J, with 11 bases in the middle. The germline V gene encodes CDR1 SGDLS and CDR2 YYNGEE. The CDR3 has 16 residues.

The rearrangement uses TRBV7-3 and TRBJ2-3; 8 bases match TRBD2. V lost 3 bases and J lost 5; bases outside the gene matches: 7. CDR1 and CDR2 (germline): SGHTA, FQGTGA. The length of the CDR3 is 15 residues. DNA for the CDR3: TGTGCCAGCAGCTTCGAACTAGCGGACAGAGATACGCAGTATTTT. It yields the protein CASSFELADRDTQYF.

The genes are TRBV29-1 and TRBJ2-1, with D perhaps matching TRBD1 or TRBD2 (6 bases each). V lost 4 bases and J lost 9, with 19 bases in between. Germline V gene lookup returns CDR1 SQVTM and CDR2 ANQGSEA. The CDR3 totals 14 residues. The CDR3 reads CSVAGGGRGGEQFF. CDR3 coding DNA: TGCAGCGTTGCGGGTGGGGGGCGTGGTGGTGAGCAGTTCTTC.

The chain couples TRBV6-4 to TRBJ2-1; 7 positions agree with TRBD2. The germline CDR1 and CDR2 sequences are MRHNA and SNTAGT. The CDR3 loop spans 14 amino acids. The V and J ends lost 8 bases and 8 bases, in that order; junction bases with no gene match: 12. CDR3 DNA: TGTGCCAGCCGATCTGAGGGAGGGAGTTATGAGCAGTTCTTC. Amino acids: CASRSEGGSYEQFF.

The chain uses TRBV11-2 and TRBJ2-7; 9 bases line up with TRBD2. This CDR3 comprises 15 residues. Germline V gene lookup returns CDR1 SGHAT and CDR2 FQNNGV. The V gene end was trimmed by 5 bases and the J gene end by 1 base; junction bases not matched to a gene: 6. The CDR3 protein is CASSNGTSNSYEQYF. The CDR3 DNA is TGTGCCAGCAGCAATGGGACTAGCAATTCCTACGAGCAGTACTTC. Supplemented by reference TRBV11-2 and TRBJ2-7, the full variable domain reads EAGVAQSPRYKIIEKRQSVAFWCNPISGHATLYWYQQILGQGPKLLIQFQNNGVVDDSQLPKDRFSAERLKGVDSTLKIQPAKLEDSAVYLCASSNGTSNSYEQYFGPGTRLTVT.

The V and J genes are TRBV30 and TRBJ1-1, with D uncertain. Germline lookup yields CDR1 GTSNPN and CDR2 SVGIG (reference sequence). This CDR3 contains 13 residues. Trimming cost V 0 bases and J 1 base, with 6 bases left between them. The CDR3 DNA reads TGTGCCTGGAGTGTAGGATGGAACACTGAAGCTTTCTTT. It codes for CAWSVGWNTEAFF.

This clone came up once. The chain combines TRBV5-1 with TRBJ2-2; no firm D call. V was shortened by 1 base and J by 0 bases, with 7 bases between the two germline ends. Germline lookup yields CDR1 SGHRS and CDR2 YFSETQ. The CDR3 spans 15 residues. CDR3 in DNA: TGCGCCAGCAGCTTGCAAGGCCCGAACACCGGGGAGCTGTTTTTT. Amino acids: CASSLQGPNTGELFF.

This clone was seen more than once but under ten times. The rearrangement links TRBV10-3 to TRBJ1-2, with 7 bases fitting TRBD1. The length of the CDR3 is 13 residues. In germline, CDR1 is ENHRY, CDR2 SYGVKD. J lost 3 bases, V lost 2 bases, and 0 bases had no gene match. CDR3 region: CAISETGDYGYTF. The CDR3 DNA reads as TGTGCCATCAGTGAGACAGGGGACTATGGCTACACCTTC.

Remarks on this clone: This specimen includes other DNA sequences encoding the same CDR3. J is TRBJ1-2 and V is TRBV5-1; no reliable D call. V shed 4 bases and J shed 5 bases, with 18 bases lying between them. The CDR3 sequence is 15 residues long. The germline V gene has CDR1 SGHRS and CDR2 YFSETQ. CDR3 coding DNA: TGCGCCAGCAGCGAAAGGGTTGGTCGACCGTATGGCTACACCTTC. Its translation: CASSERVGRPYGYTF.

The chain carries TRBV4-2 and TRBJ1-2, with TRBD1 matching over 7 bases. V was clipped by 4 bases and J by 8 bases; unmatched bases: 10. Germline lookup yields CDR1 LGHNA and CDR2 YNFKEQ. This CDR3 is 14 amino acids long. The CDR3 reads CASSPPDRAYGYTF. The CDR3 bases are TGTGCCAGCAGCCCTCCAGACAGGGCCTACGGCTACACCTTC.

The rearrangement joins TRBV30 to TRBJ2-5, with 7 bases matching TRBD2. V shed 2 bases and J 9 bases; nucleotides not matched to a gene: 12. The CDR3 length is 14 residues. The germline V gene has CDR1 GTSNPN and CDR2 SVGIG (reference sequence). CDR3 DNA: TGTGCCTGGAGTAGGTTAGCGGGTTCGGGGGCCCAGTACTTC. Its protein product is CAWSRLAGSGAQYF.

J is TRBJ2-7 and V is TRBV4-1; 15 bases map to TRBD2. CDR3 size: 17 residues. Trimming cost V 4 bases and J 1 base; bases outside gene matches: 5. Per germline, CDR1 MGHRA and CDR2 YSYEKL. CDR3 DNA: TGCGCCAGCAGCCCGGGACTAGCGGGAGGCCTATCCTACGAGCAGTACTTC. Protein product: CASSPGLAGGLSYEQYF.

This chain uses TRBV29-1 with TRBJ1-2; 7 nucleotides match TRBD1. CDR1 is SQVTM and CDR2 is ANQGSEA in the germline V gene. The CDR3 has 13 residues. Losses at the gene ends were 7 bases for V and 2 bases for J; bases not matched to a gene: 7. This CDR3 is CSALGTANYGYTF. CDR3 coding DNA: TGCAGCGCCCTGGGGACAGCCAACTATGGCTACACCTTC.

The V gene is TRBV19, the J gene TRBJ2-5; D call uncertain. The J call may not be correct, given that the DNA end is closer to TRBJ2-7. CDR3 length: 13 residues. Germline assignment: CDR1 LNHDA and CDR2 SQIVND (reference sequence). The CDR3 sequence: CASSLRITYEQYF. The CDR3 DNA reads TGTGCCAGTAGTTTGAGGATCACCTACGAGCAGTACTTC.

The rearrangement links TRBV5-6 to TRBJ1-5; tentatively, D is TRBD1 (6 bases). The V end lost 0 bases, the J end lost 4 bases, and 11 bases lay between the germline ends. This CDR3 contains 15 residues. Germline V gene lookup returns CDR1 SGHDT and CDR2 YYEEEE. In DNA, the CDR3 is TGTGCCAGCAGCTTGGGGGGGCCAGGGAATCAGCCCCAGCATTTT. Protein: CASSLGGPGNQPQHF. Full variable domain (remainder filled in from reference TRBV5-6 and TRBJ1-5): DAGVTQSPTHLIKTRGQQVTLRCSPKSGHDTVSWYQQALGQGPQFIFQYYEEEERQRGNFPDRFSGHQFPNYSSELNVNALLLGDSALYLCASSLGGPGNQPQHFGDGTRLSIL.

The chain couples TRBV13 to TRBJ2-1; D is perhaps TRBD2 (5 bases). Germline V lookup: CDR1 PRHDT, CDR2 FYEKMQ (reference sequence). V was pared by 6 bases and J by 10 bases, with 19 bases between. This CDR3 has 14 amino acids. The CDR3 nucleotides are TGTGCCAGCAGTTTTGGGCGGGTTACCGGGGAGCAGTTCTTC. Translating gives CASSFGRVTGEQFF.

The V call is TRBV7-9, the J call TRBJ2-3; D not resolved. The CDR3 has 11 amino acids. The V end was cut by 6 bases, the J end by 4 bases, with 5 bases between. From germline, CDR1 is SEHNR and CDR2 FQNEAQ (reference sequence). The CDR3 protein is CASRVADTQYF. The CDR3 bases are TGTGCCAGCAGGGTTGCAGATACGCAGTATTTT.

J is TRBJ1-1 and V is TRBV4-1, with D hard to call. Germline CDR1 and CDR2: MGHRA and YSYEKL. V dropped 0 bases and J dropped 0 bases, with 5 bases sitting between them. CDR3 size: 14 residues. DNA for the CDR3: TGCGCCAGCAGCCAAGAGACGGTGAACACTGAAGCTTTCTTT. Translated: CASSQETVNTEAFF.

The chain couples TRBV6-1 to TRBJ2-2, with D unclear. Trimming took 3 bases from V and 8 from J, leaving 10 bases between them. The CDR3 sequence is 13 residues long. Germline assignment: CDR1 MNHNS and CDR2 SASEGT. The CDR3 loop reads CASSEALWGELFF. In DNA form, the CDR3 reads TGTGCCAGCAGTGAGGCTTTGTGGGGGGAGCTGTTTTTT.

The CDR3 reads CASSPGTENEQYF. The CDR3 DNA reads TGTGCCAGCAGCCCTGGGACAGAAAACGAGCAGTACTTC. This chain uses TRBV7-9 with TRBJ2-7; 7 bases map to TRBD1. The CDR3 consists of 13 residues. The V segment lost 5 bases and the J segment 5 bases; nucleotides outside the gene matches: 6. Looked up from germline, CDR1 is SEHNR and CDR2 is FQNEAQ (reference sequence).

This chain uses TRBV6-6 with TRBJ1-2; D uncertain. The CDR3 sequence is 15 residues long. Germline V gene sequence: CDR1 MNHNY, CDR2 SVGAGI (reference sequence). V was pared by 6 bases and J by 5 bases, with 19 bases between. The CDR3 sequence is CASSRLIGGSYGYTF. CDR3 coding DNA: TGTGCCAGCAGCCGTTTGATTGGTGGGTCTTATGGCTACACCTTC.

This clone has just one count. The chain combines TRBV9 with TRBJ1-1; D gene unclear. Germline-derived CDR1 and CDR2 are SGDLS and YYNGEE. V lost 0 bases and J 3 bases, leaving 6 bases between the germline ends. This CDR3 region has 13 residues. This CDR3 is CASSVGHYTEAFF. The CDR3 nucleotides are TGTGCCAGCAGCGTAGGGCACTACACTGAAGCTTTCTTT.

This chain connects TRBV19 to TRBJ2-2; a weak D match, TRBD1 (6 bases). Per germline, CDR1 LNHDA and CDR2 SQIVND (reference sequence). The CDR3 is made up of 15 amino acids. V lost 8 bases, J lost 2 bases, and 15 bases lay in between. Written as DNA, the CDR3 is TGTGCCAGTGCTACCGGGACACGAAACACCGGGGAGCTGTTTTTT. Amino acids: CASATGTRNTGELFF.

The chain carries TRBV2 and TRBJ2-1, with 7 nucleotides matching TRBD2. V trimming: 8 bases; J trimming: 1 base; junction bases outside the gene matches: 8. CDR1 is SNHLY, CDR2 FYNNEI, per germline. The CDR3 is made up of 15 amino acids. CDR3 region: CASVGSGLSYNEQFF. In DNA form, the CDR3 reads TGTGCCAGCGTCGGTAGCGGGTTGTCCTACAATGAGCAGTTCTTC. Based on the CDR3 plus reference TRBV2 and TRBJ2-1, the full variable domain is EPEVTQTPSHQVTQMGQEVILRCVPISNHLYFYWYRQILGQKVEFLVSFYNNEISEKSEIFDDQFSVERPDGSNFTLKIRSTKLEDSAMYFCASVGSGLSYNEQFFGPGTRLTVL.